This T cell receptor (beta chain) was sequenced in a study of human T cells and chemical hapten exposure. This clonotype was counted only a few times. Indicated time point: pre-sensitization, week 0. Treatment: therapeutic diphenylcyclopropenone sensitization with weekly scalp DPC. TCRdb reprocessed the RACE reads with MiXCR, giving one entry per CDR3 protein. The table shows 150,000 to 200,000 distinct CDR3 sequences, with about 31% occurring only once. This CDR3 spans 17 amino acids. Between the trimmed V and J ends, which lost 2 bases and 4 bases, there was a span of 15 bases. Germline-derived CDR1 and CDR2 are KGHSH and LQKENI.

The input for sequencing was whole blood, taken in connection with sensitization to the hapten diphenylcyclopropenone (DPC). The chain carries TRBV18 and TRBJ2-6; D is possibly TRBD1 or TRBD2 (5 bases each). The source is a woman in her 30s with alopecia areata. Some clones in this sample may be carry-over from other donors' samples. The CDR3 loop is CASSPESWGLGANVLTF. The DNA of the CDR3 is TGTGCCAGCTCACCAGAATCTTGGGGGTTAGGGGCCAACGTCCTGACTTTC. The full variable domain, its missing parts supplied by reference TRBV18 and TRBJ2-6, is NAGVMQNPRHLVRRRGQEARLRCSPMKGHSHVYWYRQLPEEGLKFMVYLQKENIIDESGMPKERFSAEFPKEGPSILRIQQVVRGDSAAYFCASSPESWGLGANVLTFGAGSRLTVL.